This TCR beta chain came from a study of T cell repertoires in cytomegalovirus infection. Study details: Matching HLA type, along with CMV infection, was indicated by public TCR beta signatures. Regarding the study as a whole: Using cumulative public TCR beta family frequency, the authors identified those who carried CMV together with the relevant HLA. Clonotypes of TCR beta that were HLA-C-restricted and CMV-specific dominated the ex vivo response.

One entry per CDR3 protein results from TCRdb running MiXCR on the reads. The data hold fewer than 550,000 distinct CDR3 sequences, with about 11% observed a single time. The CDR3 length is 17 residues. V was pared by 1 base and J by 2 bases, with 18 bases between. Germline CDR1 MGHRA, CDR2 YSYEKL. This clonotype has a count of ten or more. The antigen is unknown. The sequence was collected from a human donor in good health (CMV status not recorded). Some clones in this sample may be carry-over from other donors' samples. The chain employs TRBV4-1 and TRBJ2-7; tentatively, D is TRBD2 (5 bases). Material: PBMCs. The CDR3 DNA reads TGCGCCAGCAGCCAAGGTTCACAGTCCCGACTAACCTACGAGCAGTACTTC. It is translated as CASSQGSQSRLTYEQYF.